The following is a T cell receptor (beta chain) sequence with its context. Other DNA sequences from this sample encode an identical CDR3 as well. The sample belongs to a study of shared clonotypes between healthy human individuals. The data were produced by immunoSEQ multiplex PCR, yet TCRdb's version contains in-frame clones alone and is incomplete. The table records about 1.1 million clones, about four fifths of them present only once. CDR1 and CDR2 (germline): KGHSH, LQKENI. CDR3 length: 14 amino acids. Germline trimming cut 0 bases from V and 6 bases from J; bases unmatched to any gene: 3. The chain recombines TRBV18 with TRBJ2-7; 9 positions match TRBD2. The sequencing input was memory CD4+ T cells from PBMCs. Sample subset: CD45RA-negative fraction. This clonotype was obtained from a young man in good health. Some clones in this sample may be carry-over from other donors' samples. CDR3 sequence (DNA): TGTGCCAGCTCACCACCTAGCGGGAGTGGCGAGCAGTACTTC. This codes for CASSPPSGSGEQYF.